This TCR beta chain was identified in a study of blood T cells in healthy people across ages. The length of the CDR3 is 16 residues. Trimming shortened V by 7 bases and J by 4 bases, and 19 bases separated the two germline ends. Findings and limits, study-wide: A roughly linear fall in TCR beta diversity per million T cells was seen with increasing age.

The use of a sample-barcoded 5' primer and a J-beta primer mix characterized a second PCR of roughly 7 to 11 cycles. TCRdb independently ran MiXCR on the 5' RACE reads; one entry per CDR3 protein. Of about 1.1 million distinct CDR3 sequences in the sample, roughly two fifths are singletons; the top ten hold about an eighth. To note about this clonotype: The antigen remains unidentified.

This rearrangement joins TRBV12-3 or TRBV12-4 to TRBJ1-4, with D possibly being TRBD1 (5 bases). This sequence originates from a man aged 18 to 29 in good health. The material sequenced was blood. This CDR3 is CASTWGGAFNNEKLFF. The CDR3 DNA reads as TGTGCCAGCACATGGGGCGGGGCCTTTAATAATGAAAAACTGTTTTTT.